These T cell receptor beta chains were read from a single sample in a study of OX40 agonist ivuxolimab in advanced cancers. Only in-frame clones appear in the TCRdb table, and some are missing; sequencing was by immunoSEQ multiplex PCR. This table has about 76,000 clones, 85% to 90% appearing once. The specimen comprised CD4+ or CD8+ T cells sorted from blood, sampled in a trial of the OX40 agonist ivuxolimab. Receptors were obtained from an adult with an advanced solid tumor such as melanoma, head and neck, liver or kidney cancer. Both conserved end residues are part of each CDR3. D genes are given only for firm matches. Some rows mark clone size as missing; the rest say once, few, many or name a class of expanded clone.

length,V,size,J,D,CDR3,DNA
14,TRBV6-6,-,TRBJ1-2,TRBD1,CASSLHEGAGGYTF,TGTGCCAGCAGTCTCCATGAGGGGGCGGGTGGCTACACCTTC
11,TRBV28,-,TRBJ2-7,-,CASSALYEQYF,TGTGCCAGCAGTGCCTTGTACGAGCAGTACTTC
13,TRBV19,few,TRBJ1-5,-,CASSIQINQPQHF,TGTGCCAGTAGTATACAGATCAATCAGCCCCAGCATTTT
14,TRBV27,-,TRBJ1-1,-,CASSSWPGRTEAFF,TGTGCCAGCAGTAGTTGGCCAGGGAGGACTGAAGCTTTCTTT
13,TRBV7-2,-,TRBJ2-1,TRBD1,CASSYRDSNEQFF,TGTGCCAGCAGCTACCGGGACAGCAATGAGCAGTTCTTC
13,TRBV6-5,-,TRBJ2-1,-,CAAGRRGAYEQFF,TGTGCCGCCGGGCGCAGGGGGGCCTATGAGCAGTTCTTC
11,TRBV29-1,-,TRBJ2-4,-,CSVAKSDIQYF,TGCAGCGTAGCGAAGAGTGACATTCAGTACTTC
16,TRBV29-1,-,TRBJ1-2,-,CSVEDPSLSFMGGYTF,TGCAGCGTTGAAGACCCCTCGTTATCCTTCATGGGCGGCTACACCTTC
14,TRBV19,-,TRBJ2-5,-,CASSGGAGQETQYF,TGTGCCAGTAGTGGGGGCGCAGGGCAAGAGACCCAGTACTTC
14,TRBV6-5,-,TRBJ2-3,-,CASSETFSTDTQYF,TGTGCCAGCAGTGAGACATTTTCCACAGATACGCAGTATTTT
17,TRBV9,-,TRBJ2-5,TRBD2,CASSPGLSGGLQETQYF,TGTGCCAGCAGCCCAGGCCTTAGCGGGGGATTACAAGAGACCCAGTACTTC
15,TRBV27,-,TRBJ2-3,TRBD2,CASTEAGSQPDTQYF,TGTGCCAGCACTGAAGCGGGGAGTCAACCCGATACGCAGTATTTT
14,TRBV28,few,TRBJ1-5,TRBD1,CASSLGTVNQPQHF,TGTGCCAGCAGTTTAGGGACAGTAAATCAGCCCCAGCATTTT
13,TRBV2,-,TRBJ1-2,TRBD1,CASRGQGVYGYTF,TGTGCCAGCAGGGGACAGGGGGTCTATGGCTACACCTTC
14,TRBV2,once,TRBJ2-3,TRBD2,CASNGLVGADTQYF,TGTGCCAGCAACGGACTAGTCGGCGCAGATACGCAGTATTTT
15,TRBV7-9,few,TRBJ2-4,-,CASGQPRDGKNIQYF,TGTGCCAGCGGACAACCCCGGGACGGAAAAAACATTCAGTACTTC
14,TRBV6-1,-,TRBJ2-3,-,CASSIGGAADTQYF,TGTGCCAGCAGTATTGGGGGGGCCGCAGATACGCAGTATTTT
14,TRBV19,-,TRBJ1-2,TRBD1,CASSGQGENYGYTF,TGTGCCAGTTCTGGACAGGGAGAAAACTATGGCTACACCTTC
15,TRBV7-3,-,TRBJ2-3,-,CASSTRTGSTDTQYF,TGTGCCAGCAGCACCCGGACTGGCAGCACAGATACGCAGTATTTT
15,TRBV5-8,once,TRBJ2-5,TRBD2,CASSLGLAGTETQYF,TGTGCCAGCAGCTTGGGACTAGCGGGGACGGAGACCCAGTACTTC
16,TRBV28,-,TRBJ1-5,TRBD1,CASSFRDRGGNQPQHF,TGTGCCAGCAGTTTTAGGGACAGGGGAGGTAATCAGCCCCAGCATTTT
13,TRBV30,-,TRBJ1-6,-,CAWRLQYNSPLHF,TGTGCCTGGAGGCTACAGTATAATTCACCCCTCCACTTT
12,TRBV12-5,-,TRBJ2-7,-,CASGLVQYEQYF,TGTGCTAGTGGTTTGGTACAATACGAGCAGTACTTC
13,TRBV2,-,TRBJ1-1,-,CASSLNPNTEAFF,TGTGCCAGCAGTCTTAACCCGAACACTGAAGCTTTCTTT
14,TRBV5-6,-,TRBJ1-3,-,CASSLQGSGNTIYF,TGTGCCAGCAGCTTGCAAGGTTCCGGAAACACCATATATTTT
16,TRBV4-1,-,TRBJ2-2,TRBD2,CASSQGSGGYTGELFF,TGCGCCAGCAGCCAAGGCAGCGGGGGGTACACCGGGGAGCTGTTTTTT
18,TRBV18,-,TRBJ1-1,-,CASSPRIGGSGRNTEAFF,TGTGCCAGCTCACCACGGATCGGGGGGAGCGGTAGGAACACTGAAGCTTTCTTT
14,TRBV5-1,-,TRBJ2-2,-,CASSTDPSAGELFF,TGCGCCAGCAGCACGGACCCCTCTGCCGGGGAGCTGTTTTTT
15,TRBV6-5,-,TRBJ1-3,-,CASSAAALLGNTIYF,TGTGCCAGCAGTGCTGCGGCTCTACTGGGTAACACCATATATTTT
14,TRBV7-9,-,TRBJ2-3,-,CASSGGAFTDTQYF,TGTGCCAGCAGCGGGGGGGCCTTCACAGATACGCAGTATTTT
13,TRBV5-4,-,TRBJ2-2,-,CASSLGGGRKLFF,TGTGCCAGCAGCTTAGGGGGGGGCCGGAAGCTGTTTTTT
14,TRBV5-6,-,TRBJ1-2,TRBD1,CASSSRDSLYGYTF,TGTGCCAGCAGCAGCCGGGACAGCCTATATGGCTACACCTTC
12,TRBV19,-,TRBJ2-1,-,CATKTGGFEQFF,TGTGCCACGAAGACTGGGGGTTTTGAGCAGTTCTTC
14,TRBV4-3,few,TRBJ1-2,TRBD1,CASSQLDREGGYTF,TGCGCCAGCAGCCAGCTGGACAGGGAAGGTGGCTACACCTTC